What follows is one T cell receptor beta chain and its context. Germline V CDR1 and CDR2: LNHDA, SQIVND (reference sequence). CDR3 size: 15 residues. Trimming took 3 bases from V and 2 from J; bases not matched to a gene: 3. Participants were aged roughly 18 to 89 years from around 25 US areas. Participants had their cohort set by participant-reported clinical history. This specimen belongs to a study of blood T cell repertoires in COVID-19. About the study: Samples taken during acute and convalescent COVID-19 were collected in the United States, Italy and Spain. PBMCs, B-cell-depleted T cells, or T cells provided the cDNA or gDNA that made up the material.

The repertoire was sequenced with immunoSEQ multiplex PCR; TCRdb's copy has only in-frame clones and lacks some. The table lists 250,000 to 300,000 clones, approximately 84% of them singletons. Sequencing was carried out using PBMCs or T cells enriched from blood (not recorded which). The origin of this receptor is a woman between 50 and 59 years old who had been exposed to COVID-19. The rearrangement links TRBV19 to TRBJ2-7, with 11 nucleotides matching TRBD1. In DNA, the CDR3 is TGTGCCAGTAGTATTTCGGGACAGGGGGCCTACGAGCAGTACTTC. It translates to CASSISGQGAYEQYF.